This T cell receptor beta chain stems from a study of Ad26.COV2.S vaccination and SARS-CoV-2 variants. General study results and limits: Reported findings describe substantial breadth in spike-specific CD8+ and CD4+ T cell responses following vaccination.

Turning to this clone: Antigen specificity is unknown.

Sequenced by immunoSEQ multiplex PCR; TCRdb stores in-frame clones only, minus some. In the table there are roughly 380,000 clones, around 83% of which are singletons. The germline V gene has CDR1 SNHLY and CDR2 FYNNEI. The CDR3 length is 11 residues. V lost 9 bases, J lost 5 bases, and 10 bases lay in between. Treatment in this sample: approximately 18 received Ad26.COV2.S at low or high dose, single or two shots; five or six received placebo; per-sample allocation not given. Vaccine and placebo recipients were sampled on day 63 after the first injection. This TCR came from a person aged 18-60 years who received the Ad26.COV2.S COVID-19 vaccine or a placebo. This material consisted of peripheral blood, taken in a trial of Ad26.COV2.S vaccine versus placebo. The chain couples TRBV2 to TRBJ2-5, with D possibly called TRBD1 or TRBD2 (6 bases each). CDR3 residues: CARGGRETQYF. The CDR3 coding sequence is TGTGCCAGGGGGGGCCGGGAGACCCAGTACTTC.